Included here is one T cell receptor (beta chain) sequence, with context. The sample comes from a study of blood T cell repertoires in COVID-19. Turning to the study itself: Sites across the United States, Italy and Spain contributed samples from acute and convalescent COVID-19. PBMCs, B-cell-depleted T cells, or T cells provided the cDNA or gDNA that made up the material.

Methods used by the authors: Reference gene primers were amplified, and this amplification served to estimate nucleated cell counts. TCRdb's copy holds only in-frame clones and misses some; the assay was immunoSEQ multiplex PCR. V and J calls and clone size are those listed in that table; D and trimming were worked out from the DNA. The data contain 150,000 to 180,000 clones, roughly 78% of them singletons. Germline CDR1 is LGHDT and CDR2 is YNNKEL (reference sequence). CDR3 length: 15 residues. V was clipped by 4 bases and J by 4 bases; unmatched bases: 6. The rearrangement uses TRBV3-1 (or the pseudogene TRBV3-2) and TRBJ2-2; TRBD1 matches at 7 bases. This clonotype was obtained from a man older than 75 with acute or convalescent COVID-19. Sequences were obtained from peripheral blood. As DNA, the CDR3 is TGTGCCAGCAGCCCCAACAGGGGCGCCACCGGGGAGCTGTTTTTT. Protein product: CASSPNRGATGELFF.